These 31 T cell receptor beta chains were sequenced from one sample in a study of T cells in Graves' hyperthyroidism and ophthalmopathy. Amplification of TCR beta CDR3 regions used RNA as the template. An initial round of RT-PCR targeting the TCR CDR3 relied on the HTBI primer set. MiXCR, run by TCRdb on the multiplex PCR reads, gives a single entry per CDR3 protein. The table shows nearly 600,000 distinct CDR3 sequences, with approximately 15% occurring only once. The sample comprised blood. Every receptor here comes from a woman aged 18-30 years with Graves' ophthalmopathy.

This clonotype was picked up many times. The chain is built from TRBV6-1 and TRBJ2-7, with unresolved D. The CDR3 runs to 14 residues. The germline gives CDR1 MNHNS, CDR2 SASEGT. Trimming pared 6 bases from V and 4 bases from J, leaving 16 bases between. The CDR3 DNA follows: TGTGCCAGCAGCGCTTCCGAGGCCCCTTACGAGCAGTACTTC. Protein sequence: CASSASEAPYEQYF.

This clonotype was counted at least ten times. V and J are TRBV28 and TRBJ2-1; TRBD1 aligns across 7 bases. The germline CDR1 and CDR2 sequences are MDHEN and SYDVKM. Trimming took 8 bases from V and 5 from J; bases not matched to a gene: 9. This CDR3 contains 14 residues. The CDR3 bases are TGTGCCAGCGGGAGACAGGGAATAGACAATGAGCAGTTCTTC. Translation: CASGRQGIDNEQFF.

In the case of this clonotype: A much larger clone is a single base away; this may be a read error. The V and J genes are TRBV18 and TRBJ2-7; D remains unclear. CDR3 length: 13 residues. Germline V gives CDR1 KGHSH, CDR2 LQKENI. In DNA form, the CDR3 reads TGTGCCGGCTCACCCCCTACTCTAGGCGAGCAGTACTTC. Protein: CAGSPPTLGEQYF.

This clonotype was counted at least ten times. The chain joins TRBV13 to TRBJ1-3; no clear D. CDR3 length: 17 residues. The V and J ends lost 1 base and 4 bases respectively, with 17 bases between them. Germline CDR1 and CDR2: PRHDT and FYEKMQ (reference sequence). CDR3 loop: CASSLVGDSFSGNTIYF. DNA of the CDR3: TGTGCCAGCAGCTTAGTAGGAGATAGCTTCTCGGGAAACACCATATATTTT.

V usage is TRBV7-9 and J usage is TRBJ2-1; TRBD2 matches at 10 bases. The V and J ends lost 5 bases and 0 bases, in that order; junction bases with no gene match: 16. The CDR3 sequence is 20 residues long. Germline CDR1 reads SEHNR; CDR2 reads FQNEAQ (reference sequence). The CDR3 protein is CASSALLGLAGAGSYNEQFF. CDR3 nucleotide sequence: TGTGCCAGCAGCGCCCTTTTAGGGCTAGCGGGAGCCGGCTCCTACAATGAGCAGTTCTTC.

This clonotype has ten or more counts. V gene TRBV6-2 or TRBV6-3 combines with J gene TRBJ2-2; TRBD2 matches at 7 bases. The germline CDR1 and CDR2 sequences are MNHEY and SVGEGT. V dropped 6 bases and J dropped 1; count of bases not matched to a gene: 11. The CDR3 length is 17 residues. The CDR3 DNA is TGTGCCAGCAGCCCGCCCCCCGTAGCGGGGAACACCGGGGAGCTGTTTTTT. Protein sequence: CASSPPPVAGNTGELFF.

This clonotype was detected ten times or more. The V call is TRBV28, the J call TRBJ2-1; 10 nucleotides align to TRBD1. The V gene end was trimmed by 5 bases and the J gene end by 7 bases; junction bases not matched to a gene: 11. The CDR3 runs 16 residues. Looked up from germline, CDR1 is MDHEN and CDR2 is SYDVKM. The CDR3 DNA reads TGTGCCAGCAGTGCGGCCGGGACAGGGGAGAGGAATGAGCAGTTCTTC. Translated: CASSAAGTGERNEQFF.

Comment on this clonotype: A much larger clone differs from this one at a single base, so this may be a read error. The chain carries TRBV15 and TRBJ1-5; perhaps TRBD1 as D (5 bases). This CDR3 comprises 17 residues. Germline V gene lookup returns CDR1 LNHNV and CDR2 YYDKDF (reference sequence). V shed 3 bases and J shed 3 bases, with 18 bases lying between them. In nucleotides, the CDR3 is TGTGCCACCAGCAGGACAGCCGACCGGACCCCCAATCAGCCCCAGCATTTT. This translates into CATSRTADRTPNQPQHF.

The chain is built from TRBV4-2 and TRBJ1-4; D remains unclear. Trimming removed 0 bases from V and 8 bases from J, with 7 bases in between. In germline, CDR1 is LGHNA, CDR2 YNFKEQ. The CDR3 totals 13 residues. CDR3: CASSQERNEKLFF. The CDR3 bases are TGTGCCAGCAGCCAAGAGAGGAACGAAAAACTGTTTTTT.

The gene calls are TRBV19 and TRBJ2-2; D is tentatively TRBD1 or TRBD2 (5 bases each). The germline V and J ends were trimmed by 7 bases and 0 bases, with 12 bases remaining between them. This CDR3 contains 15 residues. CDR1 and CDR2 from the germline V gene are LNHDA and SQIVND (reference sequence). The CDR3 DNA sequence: TGTGCCAGTACCATAATGGGGGCGAACACCGGGGAGCTGTTTTTT. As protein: CASTIMGANTGELFF.

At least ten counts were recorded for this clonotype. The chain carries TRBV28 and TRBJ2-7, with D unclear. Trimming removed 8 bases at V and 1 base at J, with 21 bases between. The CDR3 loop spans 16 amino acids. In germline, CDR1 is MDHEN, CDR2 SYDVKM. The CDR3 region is CASLPQTPARSYEQYF. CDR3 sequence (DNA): TGTGCCAGCCTCCCCCAAACGCCAGCCAGGTCCTACGAGCAGTACTTC.

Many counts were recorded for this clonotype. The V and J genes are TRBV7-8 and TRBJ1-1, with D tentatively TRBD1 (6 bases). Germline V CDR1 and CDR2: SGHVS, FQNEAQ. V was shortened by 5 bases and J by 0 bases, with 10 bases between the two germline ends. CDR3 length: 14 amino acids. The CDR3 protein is CASSRTVMNTEAFF. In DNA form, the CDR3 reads TGTGCCAGCAGCAGGACAGTTATGAACACTGAAGCTTTCTTT.

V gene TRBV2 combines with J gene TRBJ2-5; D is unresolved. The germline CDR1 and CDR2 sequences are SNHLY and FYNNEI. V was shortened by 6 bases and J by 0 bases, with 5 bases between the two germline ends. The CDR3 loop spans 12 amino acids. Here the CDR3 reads CASRVYQETQYF. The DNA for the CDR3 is TGTGCCAGCAGGGTGTACCAAGAGACCCAGTACTTC.

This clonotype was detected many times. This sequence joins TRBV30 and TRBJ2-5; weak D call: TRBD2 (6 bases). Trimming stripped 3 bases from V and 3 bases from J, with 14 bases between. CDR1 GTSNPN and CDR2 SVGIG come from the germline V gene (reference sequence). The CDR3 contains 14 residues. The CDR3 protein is CAWRIAGGKETQYF. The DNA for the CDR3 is TGTGCCTGGAGAATCGCAGGCGGGAAAGAGACCCAGTACTTC.

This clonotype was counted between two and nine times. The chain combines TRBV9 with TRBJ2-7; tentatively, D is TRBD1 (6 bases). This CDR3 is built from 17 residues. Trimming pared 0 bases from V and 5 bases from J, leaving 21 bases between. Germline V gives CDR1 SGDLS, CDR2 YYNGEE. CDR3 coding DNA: TGTGCCAGCAGCGTAGGAGGGGACATGGGGCGAGGCCACGAGCAGTACTTC. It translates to CASSVGGDMGRGHEQYF.

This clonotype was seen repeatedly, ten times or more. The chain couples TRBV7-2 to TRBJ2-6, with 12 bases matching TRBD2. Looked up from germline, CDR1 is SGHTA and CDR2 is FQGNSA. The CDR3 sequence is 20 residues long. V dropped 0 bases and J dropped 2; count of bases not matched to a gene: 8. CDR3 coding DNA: TGTGCCAGCAGCTTAGCAACTAGCGGGAGGTTCGAAACTGGGGCCAACGTCCTGACTTTC. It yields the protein CASSLATSGRFETGANVLTF.

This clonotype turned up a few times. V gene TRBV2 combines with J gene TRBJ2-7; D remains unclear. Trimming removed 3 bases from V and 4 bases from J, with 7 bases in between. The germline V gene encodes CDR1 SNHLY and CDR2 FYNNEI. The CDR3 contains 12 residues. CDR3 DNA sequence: TGTGCCAGCAGTGACTTCGGATACGAGCAGTACTTC. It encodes CASSDFGYEQYF.

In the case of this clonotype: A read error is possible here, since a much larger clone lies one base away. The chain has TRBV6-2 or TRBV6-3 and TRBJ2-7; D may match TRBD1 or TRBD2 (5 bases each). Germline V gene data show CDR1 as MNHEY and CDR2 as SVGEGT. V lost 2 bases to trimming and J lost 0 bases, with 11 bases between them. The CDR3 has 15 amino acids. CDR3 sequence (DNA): TGTGCCAGCAGTTACGGGGACGTTCTCTCCTACGAGCAGTACTTC. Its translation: CASSYGDVLSYEQYF.

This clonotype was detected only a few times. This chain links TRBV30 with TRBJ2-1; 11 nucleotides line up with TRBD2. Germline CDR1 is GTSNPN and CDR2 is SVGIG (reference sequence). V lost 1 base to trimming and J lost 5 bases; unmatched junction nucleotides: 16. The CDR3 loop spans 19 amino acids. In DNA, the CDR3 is TGTGCCTGGAGTGACGGGGTAGCGGGAGGGCCCACGATACACAATGAGCAGTTCTTC. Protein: CAWSDGVAGGPTIHNEQFF.

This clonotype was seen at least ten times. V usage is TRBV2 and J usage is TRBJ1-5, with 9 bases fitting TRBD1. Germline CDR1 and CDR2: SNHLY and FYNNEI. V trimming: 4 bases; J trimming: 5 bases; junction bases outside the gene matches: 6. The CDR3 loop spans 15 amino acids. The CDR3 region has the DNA TGTGCCAGCAGTGGGGGACAGGGATCCTATCAGCCCCAGCATTTT. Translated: CASSGGQGSYQPQHF.

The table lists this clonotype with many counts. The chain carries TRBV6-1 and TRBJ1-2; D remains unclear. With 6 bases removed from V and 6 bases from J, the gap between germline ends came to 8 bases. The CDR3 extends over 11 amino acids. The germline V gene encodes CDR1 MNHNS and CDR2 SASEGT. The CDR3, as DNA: TGTGCCAGCAGGAGTAGAAATGGCTACACCTTC. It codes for CASRSRNGYTF.

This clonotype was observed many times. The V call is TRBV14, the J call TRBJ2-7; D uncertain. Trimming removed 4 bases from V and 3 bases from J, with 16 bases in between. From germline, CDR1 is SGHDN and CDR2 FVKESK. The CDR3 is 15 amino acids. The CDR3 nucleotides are TGTGCCAGCAGCCCCCTGAGAGGTAGGAACTACGAGCAGTACTTC. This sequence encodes CASSPLRGRNYEQYF.

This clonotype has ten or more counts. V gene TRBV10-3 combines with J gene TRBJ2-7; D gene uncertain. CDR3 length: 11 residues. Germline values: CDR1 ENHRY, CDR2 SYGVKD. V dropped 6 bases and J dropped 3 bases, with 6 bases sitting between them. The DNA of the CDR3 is TGTGCCATCAGGCGGAGCTACGAGCAGTACTTC. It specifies CAIRRSYEQYF.

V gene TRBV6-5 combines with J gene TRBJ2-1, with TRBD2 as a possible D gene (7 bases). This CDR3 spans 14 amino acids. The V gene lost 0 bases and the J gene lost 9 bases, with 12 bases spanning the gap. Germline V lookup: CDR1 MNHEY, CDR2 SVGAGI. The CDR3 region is CASSYSQGRGEQFF. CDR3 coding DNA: TGTGCCAGCAGTTACTCCCAGGGGAGGGGTGAGCAGTTCTTC.

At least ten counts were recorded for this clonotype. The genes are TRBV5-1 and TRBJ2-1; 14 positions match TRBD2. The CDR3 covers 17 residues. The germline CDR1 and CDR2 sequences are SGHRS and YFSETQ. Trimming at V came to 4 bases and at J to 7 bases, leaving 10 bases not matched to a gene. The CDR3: CASSQPGLAGGVNEQFF. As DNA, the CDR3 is TGCGCCAGCAGCCAACCCGGACTAGCGGGGGGCGTAAATGAGCAGTTCTTC.

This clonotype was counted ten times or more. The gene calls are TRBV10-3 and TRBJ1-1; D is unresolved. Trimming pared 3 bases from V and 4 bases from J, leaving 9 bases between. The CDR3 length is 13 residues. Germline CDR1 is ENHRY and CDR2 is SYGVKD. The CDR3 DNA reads TGTGCCATCAGTGAACGGGAGGGCACTGAAGCTTTCTTT. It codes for CAISEREGTEAFF.

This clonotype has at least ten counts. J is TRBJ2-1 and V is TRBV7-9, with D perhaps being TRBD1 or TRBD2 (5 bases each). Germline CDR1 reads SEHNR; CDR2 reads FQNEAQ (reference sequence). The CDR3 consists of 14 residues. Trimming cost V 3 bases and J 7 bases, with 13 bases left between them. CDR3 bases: TGTGCCAGCAGCTTCGAGAGGGGACGGAATGAGCAGTTCTTC. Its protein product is CASSFERGRNEQFF.

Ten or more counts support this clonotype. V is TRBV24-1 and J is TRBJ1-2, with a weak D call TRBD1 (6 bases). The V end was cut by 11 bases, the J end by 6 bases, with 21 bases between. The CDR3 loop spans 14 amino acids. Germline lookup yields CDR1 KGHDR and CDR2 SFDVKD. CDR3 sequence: CAIQGHQDPHGYTF. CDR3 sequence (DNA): TGTGCCATACAGGGACACCAGGACCCCCATGGCTACACCTTC.

The CDR3 reads CSARLGQANTGELFF. In DNA, the CDR3 is TGCAGTGCTAGGTTGGGACAGGCGAACACCGGGGAGCTGTTTTTT. The rearrangement joins TRBV20-1 to TRBJ2-2, with 8 bases that match TRBD1. The CDR3 sequence is 15 residues long. Germline CDR1 DFQATT, CDR2 SNEGSKA (reference sequence). V was pared by 3 bases and J by 0 bases, with 3 bases of the junction left unmatched.

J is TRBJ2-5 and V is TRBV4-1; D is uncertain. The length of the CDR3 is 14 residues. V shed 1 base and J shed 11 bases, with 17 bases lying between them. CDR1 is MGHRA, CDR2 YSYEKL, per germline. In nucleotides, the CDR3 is TGCGCCAGCAGCCAAGGAGACCCCCCAAGAGAGCAGTACTTC. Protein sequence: CASSQGDPPREQYF.

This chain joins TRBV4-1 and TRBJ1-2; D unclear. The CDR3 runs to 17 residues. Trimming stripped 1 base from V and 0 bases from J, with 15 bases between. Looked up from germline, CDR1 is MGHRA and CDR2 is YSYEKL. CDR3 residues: CASSQGRYTTSNYGYTF. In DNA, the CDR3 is TGCGCCAGCAGCCAAGGAAGGTACACGACCTCTAACTATGGCTACACCTTC.